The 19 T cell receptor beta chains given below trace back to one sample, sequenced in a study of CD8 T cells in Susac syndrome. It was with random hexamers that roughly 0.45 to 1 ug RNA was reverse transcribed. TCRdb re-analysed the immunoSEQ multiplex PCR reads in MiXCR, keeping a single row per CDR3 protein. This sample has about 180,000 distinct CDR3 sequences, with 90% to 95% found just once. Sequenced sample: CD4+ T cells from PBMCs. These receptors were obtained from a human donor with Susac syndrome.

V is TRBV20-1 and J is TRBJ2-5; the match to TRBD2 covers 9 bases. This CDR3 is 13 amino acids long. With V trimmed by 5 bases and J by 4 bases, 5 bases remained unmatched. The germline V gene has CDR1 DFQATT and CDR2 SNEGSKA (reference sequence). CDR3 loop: CSAGGGASETQYF. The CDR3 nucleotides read TGCAGTGCTGGCGGGGGGGCCTCAGAGACCCAGTACTTC.

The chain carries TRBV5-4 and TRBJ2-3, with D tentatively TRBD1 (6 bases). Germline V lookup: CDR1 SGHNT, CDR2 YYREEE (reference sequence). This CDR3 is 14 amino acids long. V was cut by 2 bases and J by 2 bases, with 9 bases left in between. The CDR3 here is CASSFGQPTDTQYF. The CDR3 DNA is TGTGCCAGCAGCTTCGGACAGCCCACAGATACGCAGTATTTT.

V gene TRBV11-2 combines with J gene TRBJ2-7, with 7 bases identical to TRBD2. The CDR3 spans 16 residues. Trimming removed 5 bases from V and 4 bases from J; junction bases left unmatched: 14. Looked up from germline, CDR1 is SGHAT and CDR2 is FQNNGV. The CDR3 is CASSPTGGARFYEQYF. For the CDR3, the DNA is TGTGCCAGCAGCCCCACGGGGGGAGCTAGGTTTTACGAGCAGTACTTC.

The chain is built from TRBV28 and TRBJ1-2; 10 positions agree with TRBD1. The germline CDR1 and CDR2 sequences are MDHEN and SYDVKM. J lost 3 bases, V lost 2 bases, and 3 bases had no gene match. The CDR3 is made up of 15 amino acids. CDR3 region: CASSLLGTGDYGYTF. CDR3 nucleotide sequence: TGTGCCAGCAGTTTACTTGGGACAGGGGACTATGGCTACACCTTC.

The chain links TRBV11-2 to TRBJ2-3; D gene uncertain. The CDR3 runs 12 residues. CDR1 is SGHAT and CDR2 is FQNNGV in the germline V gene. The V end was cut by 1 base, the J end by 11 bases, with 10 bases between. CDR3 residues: CASSLVGWGQYF. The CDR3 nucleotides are TGTGCCAGCAGCTTAGTAGGGTGGGGGCAGTATTTT.

The CDR3 spells CASRKGETQYF. The CDR3 DNA reads as TGTGCCAGCAGAAAAGGGGAGACCCAGTACTTC. The chain employs TRBV6-6 and TRBJ2-5, with D unresolved. CDR1 is MNHNY and CDR2 is SVGAGI in the germline V gene (reference sequence). The ends were cut back, 6 bases at V and 5 bases at J, with 7 bases in the middle. The CDR3 runs 11 residues.

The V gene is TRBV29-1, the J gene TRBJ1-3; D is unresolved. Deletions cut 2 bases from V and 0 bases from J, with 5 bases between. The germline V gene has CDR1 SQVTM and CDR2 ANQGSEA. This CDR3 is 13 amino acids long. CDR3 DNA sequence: TGCAGCGTTGAACCTAGCTCTGGAAACACCATATATTTT. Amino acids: CSVEPSSGNTIYF. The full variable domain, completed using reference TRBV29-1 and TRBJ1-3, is SAVISQKPSRDICQRGTSLTIQCQVDSQVTMMFWYRQQPGQSLTLIATANQGSEATYESGFVIDKFPISRPNLTFSTLTVSNMSPEDSSIYLCSVEPSSGNTIYFGEGSWLTVV.

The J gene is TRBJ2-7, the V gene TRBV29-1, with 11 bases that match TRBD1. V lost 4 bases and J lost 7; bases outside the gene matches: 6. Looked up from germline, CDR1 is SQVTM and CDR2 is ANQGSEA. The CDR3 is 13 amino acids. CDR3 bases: TGCAGCGTTGCGGGACAGGGGGTTCAAGAGCAGTACTTC. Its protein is CSVAGQGVQEQYF.

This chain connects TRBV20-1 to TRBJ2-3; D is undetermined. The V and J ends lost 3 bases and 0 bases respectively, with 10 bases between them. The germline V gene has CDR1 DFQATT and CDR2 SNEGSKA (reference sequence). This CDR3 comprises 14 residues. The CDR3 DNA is TGCAGTGCTAGCCCGGTAACGAGCACAGATACGCAGTATTTT. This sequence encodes CSASPVTSTDTQYF.

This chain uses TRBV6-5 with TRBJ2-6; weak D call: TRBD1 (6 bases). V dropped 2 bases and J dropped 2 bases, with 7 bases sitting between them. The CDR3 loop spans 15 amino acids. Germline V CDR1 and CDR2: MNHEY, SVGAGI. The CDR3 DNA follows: TGTGCCAGCAGTTACGCAGGGGCTGGGGCCAACGTCCTGACTTTC. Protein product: CASSYAGAGANVLTF.

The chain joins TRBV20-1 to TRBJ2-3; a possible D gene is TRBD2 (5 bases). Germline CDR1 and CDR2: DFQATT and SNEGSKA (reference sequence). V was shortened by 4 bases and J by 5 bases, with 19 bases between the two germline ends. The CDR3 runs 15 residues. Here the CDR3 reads CSATEGRSAVDTQYF. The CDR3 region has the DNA TGCAGTGCTACTGAGGGCAGGTCCGCAGTAGATACGCAGTATTTT.

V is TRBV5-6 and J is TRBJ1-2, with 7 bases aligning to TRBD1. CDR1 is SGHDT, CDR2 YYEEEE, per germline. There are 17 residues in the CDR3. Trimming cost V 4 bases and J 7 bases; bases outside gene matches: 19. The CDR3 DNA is TGTGCCAGCAGCCTATTCCGACCGGGACAGCTGACACGTGGCTACACCTTC. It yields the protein CASSLFRPGQLTRGYTF.

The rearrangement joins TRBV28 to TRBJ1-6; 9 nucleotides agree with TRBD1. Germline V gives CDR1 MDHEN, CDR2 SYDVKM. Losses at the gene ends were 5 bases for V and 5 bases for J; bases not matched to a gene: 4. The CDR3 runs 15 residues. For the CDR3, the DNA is TGTGCCAGCAGTAGAGGACAGGGGAATAATTCACCCCTCCACTTT. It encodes CASSRGQGNNSPLHF.

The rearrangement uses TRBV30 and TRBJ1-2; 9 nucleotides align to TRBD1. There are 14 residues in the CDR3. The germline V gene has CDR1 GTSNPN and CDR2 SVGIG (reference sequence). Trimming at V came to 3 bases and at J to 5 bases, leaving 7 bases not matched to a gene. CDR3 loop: CAWSLPGQGYGYTF. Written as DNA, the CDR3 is TGTGCCTGGAGCCTTCCGGGACAGGGTTATGGCTACACCTTC.

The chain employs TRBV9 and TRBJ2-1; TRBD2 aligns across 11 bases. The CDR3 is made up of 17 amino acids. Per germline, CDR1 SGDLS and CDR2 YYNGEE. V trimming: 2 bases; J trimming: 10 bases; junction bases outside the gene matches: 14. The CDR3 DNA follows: TGTGCCAGCAGCGTTGCTAGCGGGGGGACTATAGGTAAGGAGCAGTTCTTC. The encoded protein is CASSVASGGTIGKEQFF.

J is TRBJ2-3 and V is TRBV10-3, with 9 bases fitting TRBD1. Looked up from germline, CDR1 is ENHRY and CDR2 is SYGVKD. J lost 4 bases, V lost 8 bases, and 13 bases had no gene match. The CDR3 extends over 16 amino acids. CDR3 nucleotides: TGTGCCATCTCACCCACCGGGACAGGGCGTGCAGATACGCAGTATTTT. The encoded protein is CAISPTGTGRADTQYF.

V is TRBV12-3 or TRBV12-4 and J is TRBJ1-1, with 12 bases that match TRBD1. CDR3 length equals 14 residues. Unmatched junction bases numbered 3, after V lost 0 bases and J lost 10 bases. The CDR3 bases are TGTGCCAGCAGTTTAGCGGGACAGGGGGCGCGAGCTTTCTTT. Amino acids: CASSLAGQGARAFF.

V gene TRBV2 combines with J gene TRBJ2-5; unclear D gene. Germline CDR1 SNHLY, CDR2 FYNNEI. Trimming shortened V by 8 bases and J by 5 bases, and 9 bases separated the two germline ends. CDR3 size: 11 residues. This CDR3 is CASGQYETQYF. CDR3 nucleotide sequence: TGTGCCAGCGGGCAGTACGAGACCCAGTACTTC.

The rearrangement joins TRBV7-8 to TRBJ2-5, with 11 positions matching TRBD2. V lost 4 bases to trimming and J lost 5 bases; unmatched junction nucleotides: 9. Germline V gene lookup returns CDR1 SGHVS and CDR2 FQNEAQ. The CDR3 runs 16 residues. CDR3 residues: CASSSPIAGGLETQYF. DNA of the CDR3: TGTGCCAGCAGCTCACCCATAGCGGGGGGGCTGGAGACCCAGTACTTC. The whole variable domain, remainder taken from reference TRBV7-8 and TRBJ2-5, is GAGVSQSPRYKVAKRGQDVALRCDPISGHVSLFWYQQALGQGPEFLTYFQNEAQLDKSGLPSDRFFAERPEGSVSTLKIQRTQQEDSAVYLCASSSPIAGGLETQYFGPGTRLLVL.